A selection of T cell receptor beta chains follows, all from one sample in a study of patients and donors after allogeneic stem cell transplantation. In TCRdb, the RT-PCR reads were re-called with MiXCR into one record per CDR3 protein. The sample shows roughly 880,000 distinct CDR3 sequences, about a sixth of them seen only once. The sequenced sample was blood, either unsorted or a sorted T cell fraction (not recorded which). The receptors stem from a human donor who was either an allogeneic HSCT recipient or a stem cell or donor lymphocyte infusion donor (not recorded which). It is not recorded whose cells these are; they may come from a transplant donor. Both conserved end residues are part of each CDR3. The D gene is left open where the match is weak. The size entry is marked missing in some rows and otherwise reads once, few, many or a size class.

.	TRBV7-2	TRBJ2-7	TRBD1	TGTGCCAGCAGCTTGTGGGACAGGTCCTCCTACGAGCAGTACTTC	CASSLWDRSSYEQYF
few	TRBV20-1	TRBJ2-1	TRBD2	TGCAGTGCGAGGACTAGCGGGAGATTTCCTAACAATGAGCAGTTCTTC	CSARTSGRFPNNEQFF
.	TRBV29-1	TRBJ2-3	.	TGCAGCGTCACAGATACGCAGTATTTT	CSVTDTQYF
.	TRBV18	TRBJ1-1	.	TGTGCCAGCGCATCAGGCACTGAAGCTTTCTTT	CASASGTEAFF
few	TRBV7-9	TRBJ2-2	TRBD1	TGTGCCAGCAAGACAGGGACCGGGGAGCTGTTTTTT	CASKTGTGELFF
.	TRBV20-1	TRBJ1-5	.	TGCAGTGCTAGAGAGGGACGTAGCAATCAGCCCCAGCATTTT	CSAREGRSNQPQHF
.	TRBV6-5	TRBJ2-5	.	TGTGCCAGCAGTTACTCTAGCTATAAAACTCAAGAGACCCAGTACTTC	CASSYSSYKTQETQYF
.	TRBV7-9	TRBJ2-5	.	TGTGCCAGCAGCTCACAGGGTGCCCCAGAGACCCAGTACTTC	CASSSQGAPETQYF
few	TRBV7-2	TRBJ1-2	.	TGTGCCAGCAGCCTAAAAAGGGGGGGAAACTATGGCTACACCTTC	CASSLKRGGNYGYTF
.	TRBV10-3	TRBJ1-2	.	TGTGCCATTAGTGAGTCTAGCGGTCGGGGTAACTATGGCTACACCTTC	CAISESSGRGNYGYTF
.	TRBV7-3	TRBJ2-1	.	TGTGCCAGCAGCTTAACTGGTCTCAATGAGCAGTTCTTC	CASSLTGLNEQFF
.	TRBV25-1	TRBJ1-2	TRBD1	TGTGCCAGCAACTCCGGGACAGCGCCCCTCGGCTACACCTTC	CASNSGTAPLGYTF
.	TRBV5-1	TRBJ1-2	.	TGCGCCAGCAGCCCGCGGGGGCAGTTCGACACCTTC	CASSPRGQFDTF
.	TRBV4-1	TRBJ1-4	.	TGCGCCAGCAGCCAAGATGGGCCCTTTAATGAAAAACTGTTTTTT	CASSQDGPFNEKLFF
few	TRBV29-1	TRBJ2-7	.	TGCAGCGCATCATGGACTCCCCCCTACGAGCAGTACTTC	CSASWTPPYEQYF
.	TRBV7-6	TRBJ2-6	.	TGTGCCAGCAGCTTAGCGGGTCAGGAGGGGCTAAGCTCTGGGGCCAACGTCCTGACTTTC	CASSLAGQEGLSSGANVLTF
.	TRBV12-5	TRBJ1-2	.	TGTGCTAGTGGTTTGGATGGCGCAGGCCTAGGCTACACCTTC	CASGLDGAGLGYTF
.	TRBV6-5	TRBJ1-6	.	TGTGCCAGCAGTTACTCGCACAGCTCCTATAATTCACCCCTCCACTTT	CASSYSHSSYNSPLHF
.	TRBV5-1	TRBJ1-1	TRBD1	TGCGCCAGCAGCTTGGGACAGGGGGTTTTGGATGAAGCTTTCTTT	CASSLGQGVLDEAFF